The T cell receptor beta chain under discussion was sequenced for a study of early T cells in non-severe SARS-CoV-2 infection. Whole-study context: Bulk RNA isolated from unsorted whole blood underwent sequencing; chains were not paired.

CDR1 SGHRS and CDR2 YFSETQ come from the germline V gene. There are 13 residues in the CDR3. The V end was cut by 0 bases, the J end by 7 bases, with 10 bases between. The study's findings and limits: CD4 and private specificities were missed by VDJdb matching, which favored anti-spike CD8 responses.

This clonotype showed up many times. Its matching antigen is unknown. The TCR library protocol was used to attach unique molecular identifiers. These identifiers were attached to individual cDNA molecules. In TCRdb, the 5' RACE reads were re-called with MiXCR into one record per CDR3 protein. The table lists fewer than 85,000 distinct CDR3 sequences, approximately 11% of them singletons, with approximately 12% in the top ten. Sample: whole blood, taken at baseline. The clonotype was recovered from an adult who was a healthcare worker with PCR-confirmed SARS-CoV-2 infection or an uninfected control (not recorded which). The rearrangement links TRBV5-1 to TRBJ1-1; D is unresolved. The CDR3 nucleotides are TGCGCCAGCAGCTTGGAAGGAGCGGGTGAAGCTTTCTTT. Protein product: CASSLEGAGEAFF.